The rows below give T cell receptor beta chains drawn from one sample of a study of T cell responses to AZD1222 COVID-19 vaccine. TCRdb's copy holds only in-frame clones and misses some; the assay was immunoSEQ multiplex PCR. The table has roughly 120,000 clones, 87% seen once; the top ten hold 4% to 5.5%. The specimen was peripheral blood, collected 28 days after the second AZD1222 dose. These receptors were taken from an adult who received the AZD1222 COVID-19 vaccine. The CDR3 runs from the conserved cysteine through the conserved F or W. Each record gives: J gene, V gene, D gene, clone size, CDR3 protein, CDR3 DNA. The D gene is left open where the match is weak. For some rows the clone size is stated as once, few or many, or as a class when expanded; others skip it.

TRBJ1-3	TRBV9	NA	NA	CASSYGPPSGNTIYF	TGTGCCAGCAGCTATGGGCCGCCCTCTGGAAACACCATATATTTT
TRBJ1-3	TRBV3-1/TRBV3-2	NA	NA	CASSQVTGFSGNTIYF	TGTGCCAGCAGCCAGGTTACAGGATTCTCTGGAAACACCATATATTTT
TRBJ1-4	TRBV6-5	NA	once	CASSYWGSVTNEKLFF	TGTGCCAGCAGTTACTGGGGAAGTGTAACTAATGAAAAACTGTTTTTT
TRBJ2-1	TRBV10-1	NA	NA	CASSGGLHGNEQFF	TGCGCCAGCAGTGGGGGGCTCCACGGCAATGAGCAGTTCTTC
TRBJ2-1	TRBV5-1	NA	NA	CASSLEGSSYNEQFF	TGCGCCAGCAGCTTGGAGGGGAGCTCCTACAATGAGCAGTTCTTC
TRBJ1-6	TRBV5-4	NA	NA	CASSLGQSNSPLHF	TGTGCCAGCAGCTTGGGACAGTCAAATTCACCCCTCCACTTT
TRBJ2-1	TRBV28	TRBD2	once	CASSSQLRLAGVNNEQFF	TGTGCCAGCAGTTCTCAACTGCGACTAGCGGGAGTTAACAATGAGCAGTTCTTC
TRBJ1-6	TRBV9	TRBD1	NA	CASSVHRDSGSPLHF	TGTGCCAGCAGCGTACACCGGGACAGTGGTTCACCCCTCCACTTT
TRBJ2-2	TRBV2	NA	NA	CASSYREVNTGELFF	TGTGCCAGCAGTTACAGGGAGGTAAACACCGGGGAGCTGTTTTTT
TRBJ2-1	TRBV6-2/TRBV6-3	NA	few	CASSTLPDRVIEQFF	TGTGCCAGCAGCACCTTACCGGACCGAGTTATTGAGCAGTTCTTC
TRBJ2-3	TRBV30	NA	NA	CAWGRGGGTDTQYF	TGTGCCTGGGGGCGGGGAGGAGGCACAGATACGCAGTATTTT
TRBJ1-5	TRBV7-8	NA	NA	CASSLVIGPQHF	TGTGCCAGCAGCCTGGTAATCGGGCCCCAGCATTTT
TRBJ2-1	TRBV6-1	NA	NA	CASSAGSRIGQFF	TGTGCCAGCAGTGCGGGTAGTAGGATTGGGCAGTTCTTC
TRBJ2-1	TRBV4-1	NA	NA	CASSQDQGYEQFF	TGCGCCAGCAGCCAAGATCAAGGGTATGAGCAGTTCTTC
TRBJ2-7	TRBV10-3	NA	NA	CAISEPFKYEQYF	TGTGCCATCAGTGAGCCTTTCAAGTACGAGCAGTACTTC
TRBJ1-2	TRBV12-3/TRBV12-4	NA	NA	CASSPDRTYGYTF	TGTGCCAGCAGCCCGGACCGAACCTATGGCTACACCTTC
TRBJ1-1	TRBV11-1	TRBD1	once	CASSFGTGVAEAFF	TGTGCCAGCAGCTTCGGAACAGGGGTGGCTGAAGCTTTCTTT
TRBJ2-2	TRBV18	NA	NA	CASSPRRMLTGELFF	TGTGCCAGCTCACCACGACGGATGCTTACCGGGGAGCTGTTTTTT
TRBJ1-2	TRBV7-8	NA	NA	CASTPGFVGGYTF	TGTGCCAGCACCCCGGGGTTTGTGGGTGGCTACACCTTC
TRBJ1-2	TRBV19	NA	NA	CASQGYGYTF	TGTGCCTCCCAGGGCTATGGCTACACCTTC
TRBJ2-1	TRBV12-5	NA	NA	CASGRTGFYNEQFF	TGTGCTAGTGGCCGGACGGGATTCTACAATGAGCAGTTCTTC
TRBJ2-3	TRBV24-1	NA	NA	CATSDSAADTQYF	TGTGCCACCAGTGACTCGGCCGCAGATACGCAGTATTTT
TRBJ1-4	TRBV5-1	TRBD1	once	CASSPGQDGEKLFF	TGCGCCAGCAGCCCGGGACAGGACGGCGAAAAACTGTTTTTT
TRBJ2-1	TRBV19	NA	few	CASRATNQPAGNEQFF	TGTGCCAGTAGGGCGACGAATCAGCCTGCTGGTAATGAGCAGTTCTTC
TRBJ1-1	TRBV7-9	NA	NA	CASKLVGEQMNTEAFF	TGTGCCAGCAAGCTTGTAGGAGAGCAGATGAACACTGAAGCTTTCTTT
TRBJ1-3	TRBV23-1	NA	NA	CASSQSDSLSGNTIYF	TGCGCCAGCAGTCAATCAGACAGCCTCTCTGGAAACACCATATATTTT
TRBJ1-1	TRBV7-9	NA	NA	CASSVDSEAFF	TGTGCCAGCAGCGTGGACAGTGAAGCTTTCTTT